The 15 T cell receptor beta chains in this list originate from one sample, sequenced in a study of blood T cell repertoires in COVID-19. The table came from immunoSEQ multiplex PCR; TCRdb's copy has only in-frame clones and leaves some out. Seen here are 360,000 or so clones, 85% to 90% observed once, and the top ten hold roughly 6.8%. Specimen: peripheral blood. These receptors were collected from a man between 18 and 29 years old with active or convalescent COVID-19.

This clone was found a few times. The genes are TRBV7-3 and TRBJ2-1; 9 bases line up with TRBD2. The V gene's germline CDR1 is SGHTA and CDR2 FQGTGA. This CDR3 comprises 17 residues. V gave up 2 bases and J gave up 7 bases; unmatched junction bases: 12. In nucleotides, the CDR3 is TGTGCCAGCAGCTTATATGGCGGGAGGGCCGGGAAAAATGAGCAGTTCTTC. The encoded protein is CASSLYGGRAGKNEQFF.

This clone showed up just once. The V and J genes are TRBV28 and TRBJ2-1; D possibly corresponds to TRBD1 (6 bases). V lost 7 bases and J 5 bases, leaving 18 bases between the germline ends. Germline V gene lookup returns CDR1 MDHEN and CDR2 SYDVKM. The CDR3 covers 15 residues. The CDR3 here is CASKFSGAANNEQFF. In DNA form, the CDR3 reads TGTGCCAGCAAATTTTCAGGGGCAGCCAACAATGAGCAGTTCTTC.

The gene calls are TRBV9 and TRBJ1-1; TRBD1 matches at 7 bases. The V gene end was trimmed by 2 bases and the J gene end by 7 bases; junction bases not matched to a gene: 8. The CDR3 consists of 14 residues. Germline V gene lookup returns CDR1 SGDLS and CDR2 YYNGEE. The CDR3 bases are TGTGCCAGCAGCGTTGGCCCCGGGACAGTTGAAGCTTTCTTT. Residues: CASSVGPGTVEAFF.

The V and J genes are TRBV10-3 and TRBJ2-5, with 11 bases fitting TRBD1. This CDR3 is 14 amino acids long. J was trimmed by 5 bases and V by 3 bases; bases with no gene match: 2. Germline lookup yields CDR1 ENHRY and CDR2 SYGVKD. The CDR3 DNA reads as TGTGCCATCAGTGATTGGGACAGGGGGGAGACCCAGTACTTC. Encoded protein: CAISDWDRGETQYF.

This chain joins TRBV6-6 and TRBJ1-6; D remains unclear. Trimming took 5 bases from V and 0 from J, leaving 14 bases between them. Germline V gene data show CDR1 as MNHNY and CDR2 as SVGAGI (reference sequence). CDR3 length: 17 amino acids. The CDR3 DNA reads TGTGCCAGCAGTCTACACCTTAATCCCTCCTATAATTCACCCCTCCACTTT. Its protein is CASSLHLNPSYNSPLHF.

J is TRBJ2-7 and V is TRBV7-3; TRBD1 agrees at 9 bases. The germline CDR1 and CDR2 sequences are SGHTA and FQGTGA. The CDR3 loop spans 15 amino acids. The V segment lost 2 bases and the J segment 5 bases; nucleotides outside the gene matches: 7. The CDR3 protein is CASSLLDRGGHEQYF. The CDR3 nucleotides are TGTGCCAGCAGCTTACTCGACAGGGGGGGCCACGAGCAGTACTTC.

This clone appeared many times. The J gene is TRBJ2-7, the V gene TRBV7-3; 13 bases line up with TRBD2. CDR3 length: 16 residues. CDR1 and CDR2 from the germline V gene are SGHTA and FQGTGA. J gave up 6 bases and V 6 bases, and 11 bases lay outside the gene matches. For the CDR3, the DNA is TGTGCCAGCAGGAGGGGGACTAGCGGGGCCTCCGGCGAGCAGTACTTC. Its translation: CASRRGTSGASGEQYF.

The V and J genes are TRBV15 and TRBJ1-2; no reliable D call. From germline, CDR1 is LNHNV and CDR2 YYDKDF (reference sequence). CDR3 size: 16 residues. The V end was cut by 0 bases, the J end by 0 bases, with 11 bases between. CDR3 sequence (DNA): TGTGCCACCAGCAGAGACCCCGGGTTAACTAACTATGGCTACACCTTC. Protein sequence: CATSRDPGLTNYGYTF.

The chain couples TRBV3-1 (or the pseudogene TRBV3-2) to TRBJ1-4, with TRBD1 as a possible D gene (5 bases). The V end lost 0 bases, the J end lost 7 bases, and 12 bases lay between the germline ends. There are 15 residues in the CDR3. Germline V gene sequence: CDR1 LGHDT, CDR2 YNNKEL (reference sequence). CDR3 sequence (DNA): TGTGCCAGCAGCCAAGAGGCGGCAGGGTCTGAAAAACTGTTTTTT. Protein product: CASSQEAAGSEKLFF.

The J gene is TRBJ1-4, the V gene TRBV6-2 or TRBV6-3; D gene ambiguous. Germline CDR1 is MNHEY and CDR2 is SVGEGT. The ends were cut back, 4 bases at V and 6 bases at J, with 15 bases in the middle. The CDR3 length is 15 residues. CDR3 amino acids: CASSCLSCLDEKLFF. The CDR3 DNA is TGTGCCAGCAGTTGCCTATCTTGTTTGGATGAAAAACTGTTTTTT.

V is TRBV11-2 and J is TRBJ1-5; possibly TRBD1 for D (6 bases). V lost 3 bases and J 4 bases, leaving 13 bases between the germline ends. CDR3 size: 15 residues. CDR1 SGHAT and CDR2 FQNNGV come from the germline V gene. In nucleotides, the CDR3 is TGTGCCAGCAGCTTCGGGGCGGGGGCTAATCAGCCCCAGCATTTT. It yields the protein CASSFGAGANQPQHF.

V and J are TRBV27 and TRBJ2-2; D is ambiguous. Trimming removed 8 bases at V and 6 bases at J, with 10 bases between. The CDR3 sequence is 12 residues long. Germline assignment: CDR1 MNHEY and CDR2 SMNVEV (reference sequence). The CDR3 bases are TGTGCCAGCCACACGATGGCCGGGGAGCTGTTTTTT. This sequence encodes CASHTMAGELFF.

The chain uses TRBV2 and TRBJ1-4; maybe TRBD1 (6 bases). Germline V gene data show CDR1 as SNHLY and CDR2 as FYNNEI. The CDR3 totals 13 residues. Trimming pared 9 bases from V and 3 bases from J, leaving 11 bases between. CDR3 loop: CASQGQPNEKLFF. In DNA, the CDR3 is TGTGCCAGTCAGGGACAACCTAATGAAAAACTGTTTTTT.

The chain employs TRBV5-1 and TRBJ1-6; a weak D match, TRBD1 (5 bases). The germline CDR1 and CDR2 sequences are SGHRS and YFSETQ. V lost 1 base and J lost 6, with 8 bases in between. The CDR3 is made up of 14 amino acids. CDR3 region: CASSLRGGNSPLHF. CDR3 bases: TGCGCCAGCAGCTTGAGGGGAGGTAATTCACCCCTCCACTTT.

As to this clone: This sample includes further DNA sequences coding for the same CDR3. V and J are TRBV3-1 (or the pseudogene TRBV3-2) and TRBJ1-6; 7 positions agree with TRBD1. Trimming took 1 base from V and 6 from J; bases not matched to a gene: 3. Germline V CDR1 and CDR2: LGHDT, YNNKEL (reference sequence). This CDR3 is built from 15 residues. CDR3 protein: CASSQGGTANSPLHF. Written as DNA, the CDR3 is TGTGCCAGCAGCCAAGGGGGGACAGCTAATTCACCCCTCCACTTT.